Below, 20 T cell receptor beta chains from the same sample are listed, as sequenced in a study of early T cells in non-severe SARS-CoV-2 infection. TCRdb called the 5' RACE reads again in MiXCR, with one record for every CDR3 protein. The sample records about 80,000 distinct CDR3 sequences, 13% to 15% being singletons. The sample taken for sequencing was whole blood. These receptors all come from an adult who was a healthcare worker with PCR-confirmed SARS-CoV-2 infection or an uninfected control (not recorded which).

This chain links TRBV7-2 with TRBJ2-6; no definite D call. The V gene's germline CDR1 is SGHTA and CDR2 FQGNSA. The CDR3 extends over 14 amino acids. V gave up 7 bases and J gave up 0 bases, with 7 bases separating them. In DNA form, the CDR3 reads TGTGCCAGCACCGATAGCTCTGGGGCCAACGTCCTGACTTTC. Its protein is CASTDSSGANVLTF.

The V and J genes are TRBV28 and TRBJ2-7, with 11 bases that match TRBD2. The trim removed 4 bases at V and 2 bases at J, leaving 4 bases unmatched. There are 15 residues in the CDR3. The germline gives CDR1 MDHEN, CDR2 SYDVKM. CDR3 sequence: CASSSPSGGPYEQYF. The CDR3 DNA sequence: TGTGCCAGCAGTTCGCCTAGCGGGGGGCCCTACGAGCAGTACTTC.

The V and J genes are TRBV7-2 and TRBJ1-1; 8 bases are a match to TRBD1. This CDR3 comprises 16 residues. Germline-derived CDR1 and CDR2 are SGHTA and FQGNSA. The trim removed 0 bases at V and 0 bases at J, leaving 3 bases unmatched. In nucleotides, the CDR3 is TGTGCCAGCAGCTTAGCCAGACAGGGGTTGAACACTGAAGCTTTCTTT. This translates into CASSLARQGLNTEAFF.

This clonotype showed up many times. V and J are TRBV29-1 and TRBJ2-3, with unresolved D. Trimming removed 6 bases at V and 4 bases at J, with 8 bases between. Per the germline V gene, CDR1 is SQVTM and CDR2 is ANQGSEA. CDR3 size: 11 residues. The CDR3: CSVLEPDTQYF. DNA of the CDR3: TGCAGCGTCCTAGAGCCAGATACGCAGTATTTT.

The CDR3 DNA sequence: TGCAGCGTTGAAGAAACCGCCTCCGGGAATGAAAAACTGTTTTTT. Residues: CSVEETASGNEKLFF. The V call is TRBV29-1, the J call TRBJ1-4, with no clear D. The CDR3 is made up of 15 amino acids. Trimming cost V 0 bases and J 5 bases, with 13 bases left between them. Per germline, CDR1 SQVTM and CDR2 ANQGSEA.

The rearrangement uses TRBV12-3 or TRBV12-4 and TRBJ1-4, with TRBD1 matching 8 bases. The trim removed 5 bases at V and 7 bases at J, leaving 12 bases unmatched. The CDR3 covers 16 residues. The chain's CDR3 is CASSANTGGVSEKLFF. In DNA form, the CDR3 reads TGTGCCAGCAGTGCCAATACAGGGGGTGTGTCTGAAAAACTGTTTTTT.

The chain's CDR3 is CASSQGGQRNQPQHF. In DNA, the CDR3 is TGTGCCAGCAGCCAAGGGGGACAGCGTAATCAGCCCCAGCATTTT. V gene TRBV3-1 combines with J gene TRBJ1-5; 7 nucleotides line up with TRBD1. This CDR3 comprises 15 residues. The V gene end was trimmed by 1 base and the J gene end by 4 bases; junction bases not matched to a gene: 4. The germline CDR1 and CDR2 sequences are LGHDT and YNNKEL (reference sequence). Using reference TRBV3-1 and TRBJ1-5 for the parts outside the CDR3, the full variable domain is DTAVSQTPKYLVTQMGNDKSIKCEQNLGHDTMYWYKQDSKKFLKIMFSYNNKELIINETVPNRFSPKSPDKAHLNLHINSLELGDSAVYFCASSQGGQRNQPQHFGDGTRLSIL.

The count of this clonotype is one. This chain connects TRBV4-2 to TRBJ1-1; D gene unclear. The CDR3 runs 13 residues. Trimming stripped 0 bases from V and 10 bases from J, with 12 bases between. CDR1 is LGHNA, CDR2 YNFKEQ, per germline. This CDR3 reads CASSQESGDRAFF. In nucleotides, the CDR3 is TGTGCCAGCAGCCAAGAATCCGGAGATAGAGCTTTCTTT.

This clonotype was seen a few times. The CDR3 spells CASSHQGGLAGTDTQYF. CDR3 nucleotide sequence: TGCGCCAGCAGCCATCAAGGGGGACTAGCGGGCACAGATACGCAGTATTTT. This rearrangement joins TRBV4-3 to TRBJ2-3; 11 bases map to TRBD2. Trimming removed 3 bases from V and 1 base from J; junction bases left unmatched: 6. Germline V gene sequence: CDR1 LGHNA, CDR2 YSLEER. The CDR3 is 17 residues long.

This clonotype was recorded many times. The V and J genes are TRBV6-6 and TRBJ2-5, with TRBD2 matching 14 bases. The V gene's germline CDR1 is MNHNY and CDR2 SVGAGI (reference sequence). V dropped 4 bases and J dropped 1; count of bases not matched to a gene: 5. This CDR3 comprises 17 residues. The CDR3 DNA follows: TGTGCCAGCAGTTCGCCGACTAGCGGGGGGGCCCAAGAGACCCAGTACTTC. It is translated as CASSSPTSGGAQETQYF.

This chain joins TRBV5-1 and TRBJ1-1, with TRBD1 as a possible D gene (6 bases). There are 13 residues in the CDR3. Germline V gives CDR1 SGHRS, CDR2 YFSETQ. With 3 bases removed from V and 5 bases from J, the gap between germline ends came to 11 bases. The CDR3 loop is CASSWNRATEAFF. CDR3 nucleotide sequence: TGCGCCAGCAGCTGGAACAGGGCGACTGAAGCTTTCTTT.

This clonotype was recorded a few times. The chain recombines TRBV12-3 or TRBV12-4 with TRBJ1-1, with D possibly TRBD1 on 6 matching bases. The V end was cut by 8 bases, the J end by 5 bases, with 15 bases between. The CDR3 extends over 13 amino acids. In DNA form, the CDR3 reads TGTGCCAGCTGGGGGCGCGCCGGAACTGAAGCTTTCTTT. Residues: CASWGRAGTEAFF.

This clonotype was seen repeatedly, ten times or more. V usage is TRBV7-9 and J usage is TRBJ2-7, with D unclear. The CDR3 consists of 13 residues. Trimming stripped 2 bases from V and 2 bases from J, with 7 bases between. Germline V gene lookup returns CDR1 SEHNR and CDR2 FQNEAQ (reference sequence). CDR3 loop: CASSLTSAYEQYF. The CDR3 nucleotides are TGTGCCAGCAGCTTAACCTCAGCCTACGAGCAGTACTTC.

The chain employs TRBV28 and TRBJ2-6; 7 bases are shared with TRBD1. This CDR3 has 15 amino acids. Germline CDR1 and CDR2: MDHEN and SYDVKM. The ends lost 6 bases at V and 2 bases at J; junction bases unmatched: 4. The CDR3 bases are TGTGCCAGCAGCCTACAGGGGACTGGGGCCAACGTCCTGACTTTC. Protein product: CASSLQGTGANVLTF.

The J gene is TRBJ2-3, the V gene TRBV5-5, with D perhaps TRBD2 (6 bases). Looked up from germline, CDR1 is SGHKS and CDR2 is YYEKEE (reference sequence). Trimming removed 4 bases at V and 13 bases at J, with 16 bases between. CDR3 length equals 12 residues. CDR3 nucleotides: TGTGCCAGCAGCCCCGGCGGGGTCTTGGAGTATTTT. Amino acid sequence: CASSPGGVLEYF.

This clonotype turned up a few times. The chain links TRBV20-1 to TRBJ2-3; TRBD1 might be the D (5 bases). Germline V CDR1 and CDR2: DFQATT, SNEGSKA (reference sequence). Trimming pared 6 bases from V and 4 bases from J, leaving 14 bases between. The CDR3 is made up of 13 amino acids. The CDR3 loop is CSATSAGPDTQYF. The CDR3 DNA follows: TGCAGTGCAACCTCCGCAGGGCCAGATACGCAGTATTTT.

The V gene is TRBV7-8, the J gene TRBJ2-6, with TRBD1 identical over 9 bases. Germline loops: CDR1 SGHVS, CDR2 FQNEAQ. CDR3 size: 19 residues. J lost 0 bases, V lost 7 bases, and 13 bases had no gene match. CDR3 nucleotides: TGTGCCAGCAACGACCAGTGGGACAGGGCAATCTCTGGGGCCAACGTCCTGACTTTC. Translated: CASNDQWDRAISGANVLTF. Full variable domain (rest looked up from reference TRBV7-8 and TRBJ2-6): GAGVSQSPRYKVAKRGQDVALRCDPISGHVSLFWYQQALGQGPEFLTYFQNEAQLDKSGLPSDRFFAERPEGSVSTLKIQRTQQEDSAVYLCASNDQWDRAISGANVLTFGAGSRLTVL.

The V gene is TRBV20-1, the J gene TRBJ1-2; 7 bases line up with TRBD1. This CDR3 spans 13 amino acids. Germline-derived CDR1 and CDR2 are DFQATT and SNEGSKA (reference sequence). The junction had 9 bases not matched to a gene; V was cut back by 6 bases and J by 5 bases. The CDR3 is CSAPTGDGYGYTF. Written as DNA, the CDR3 is TGCAGTGCGCCTACAGGGGACGGTTATGGCTACACCTTC.

This clonotype was picked up a small number of times. This chain joins TRBV11-2 and TRBJ1-6; tentative D call: TRBD1 (6 bases). The V end lost 1 base, the J end lost 7 bases, and 11 bases lay between the germline ends. This CDR3 has 15 residues. Germline V gene data show CDR1 as SGHAT and CDR2 as FQNNGV. CDR3 protein: CASSLGTVQNSPLHF. CDR3 bases: TGTGCCAGCAGCTTAGGGACAGTCCAGAATTCACCCCTCCACTTT.

The V and J genes are TRBV6-2 or TRBV6-3 and TRBJ2-1; D tentatively reads TRBD1 or TRBD2 (5 bases each). Trimming shortened V by 2 bases and J by 2 bases, and 7 bases separated the two germline ends. The CDR3 length is 14 residues. Germline values: CDR1 MNHEY, CDR2 SVGEGT. The CDR3 bases are TGTGCCAGCAGTTACGAGGGACCCTACAATGAGCAGTTCTTC. It specifies CASSYEGPYNEQFF.